Listed below are T cell receptor beta chains from one sample, sequenced in a study of graft-versus-host responses after intestinal transplantation. Using immunoSEQ multiplex PCR, the repertoire was profiled, and TCRdb retains in-frame clones only, with some absent. The table records roughly 53,000 clones, about 90% of them present only once. Sequencing used PBMCs, obtained roughly 660 days after intestinal transplant. These receptors all stem from a human patient who received an intestinal transplant, so some T cells may come from the graft donor. The CDR3 runs from the conserved cysteine through the conserved F or W. Each record gives: V gene, D gene, clone size, J gene, CDR3 protein, CDR3 DNA. D genes are given only for firm matches. Only part of the rows carry a size: once, few, many, or a class if the clone is expanded.

TRBV5-1,.,.,TRBJ2-5,CASSLGGIPGSETQYF,TGCGCCAGCAGCTTGGGGGGCATCCCGGGTTCGGAGACCCAGTACTTC
TRBV9,.,.,TRBJ2-3,CASSVEPTPTDTQYF,TGTGCCAGCAGCGTAGAGCCCACACCCACAGATACGCAGTATTTT
TRBV6-1,.,.,TRBJ1-2,CATHRNNYGYTF,TGTGCCACCCACAGGAATAACTATGGCTACACCTTC
TRBV20-1,.,.,TRBJ1-2,CSWGVDGYTF,TGCAGTTGGGGGGTGGACGGCTACACCTTC
TRBV2,.,.,TRBJ2-3,CAGDRTASNTQYF,TGTGCTGGCGACCGGACAGCTTCGAATACGCAGTATTTT
TRBV7-9,TRBD1,.,TRBJ2-3,CASSPGDRASTDTQYF,TGTGCCAGCAGCCCCGGGGACAGGGCCAGCACAGATACGCAGTATTTT
TRBV7-9,.,.,TRBJ1-2,CASSPTVTGFSNGYTF,TGTGCCAGCAGCCCTACGGTCACAGGGTTTTCAAATGGCTACACCTTC
TRBV4-1,TRBD1,.,TRBJ1-4,CASRENRGLGKLFF,TGCGCCAGCAGGGAAAACAGGGGGCTCGGAAAACTGTTTTTT
TRBV7-9,.,.,TRBJ1-2,CASSLGGGSLLLYGYTF,TGTGCCAGCAGCTTAGGGGGAGGTTCTCTCCTGCTATACGGCTACACCTTC
TRBV6-1,.,.,TRBJ1-5,CASSEPYRVGQPQHF,TGTGCCAGCAGTGAGCCGTACAGGGTCGGACAGCCCCAGCATTTT
TRBV18,.,.,TRBJ1-1,CASSSTVEASTEAFF,TGTGCCAGCTCAAGTACCGTGGAAGCGAGCACTGAAGCTTTCTTT
TRBV13,TRBD2,.,TRBJ2-1,CASSLLLGTSGENEQFF,TGTGCCAGCAGCCTCCTCCTAGGGACTAGCGGGGAAAATGAGCAGTTCTTC
TRBV5-1,TRBD2,.,TRBJ2-1,CASSPGLAGGLEQFF,TGCGCCAGCAGCCCAGGACTAGCGGGGGGGCTCGAGCAGTTCTTC
TRBV6-5,TRBD1,.,TRBJ2-7,CASSGDRRGEQYF,TGTGCCAGCAGTGGGGACAGGAGGGGCGAGCAGTACTTC
TRBV19,.,few,TRBJ1-1,CASKVGANTEAFF,TGTGCCAGTAAGGTAGGTGCGAACACTGAAGCTTTCTTT
TRBV7-9,TRBD2,.,TRBJ2-4,CASSFSLAGGIAKNIQYF,TGTGCCAGCAGTTTCTCCTTGGCGGGGGGAATAGCCAAAAACATTCAGTACTTC
TRBV5-6,.,.,TRBJ2-4,CASSLGGWGTLENIQYF,TGTGCCAGCAGCTTGGGAGGGTGGGGGACTCTCGAAAACATTCAGTACTTC
TRBV30,.,.,TRBJ2-5,CAWSVYQETQYF,TGTGCCTGGAGTGTATATCAAGAGACCCAGTACTTC
TRBV7-8,TRBD2,.,TRBJ2-3,CASSFFLAGGPGLVDTQYF,TGTGCCAGCAGCTTTTTTCTAGCGGGGGGACCGGGTTTAGTAGATACGCAGTATTTT
TRBV19,.,.,TRBJ1-2,CASTFSQGNGYTF,TGTGCCAGTACATTTAGCCAGGGCAATGGCTACACCTTC
TRBV6-4,.,few,TRBJ2-3,CASSDQPGGTDTQYF,TGTGCCAGCAGTGACCAACCAGGGGGCACAGATACGCAGTATTTT
TRBV5-6,.,.,TRBJ2-3,CASSLLGVTEADTQYF,TGTGCCAGCAGCTTATTGGGGGTCACAGAAGCAGATACGCAGTATTTT
TRBV19,TRBD1,.,TRBJ2-5,CASSISGGGKTQYF,TGTGCCAGTAGTATTTCAGGGGGCGGGAAGACCCAGTACTTC
TRBV6-6,.,.,TRBJ2-3,CASSYSLRGTDTQYF,TGTGCCAGCAGTTACTCCCTCAGGGGCACAGATACGCAGTATTTT
TRBV19,TRBD1,.,TRBJ1-2,CASRVQGGNGYTF,TGTGCCAGTAGGGTACAGGGGGGGAATGGCTACACCTTC
TRBV6-1,.,.,TRBJ1-4,CASSDIRAYPKGLFF,TGTGCCAGCAGTGACATACGGGCCTATCCTAAAGGGCTGTTTTTT
TRBV11-2,TRBD1,.,TRBJ1-6,CASRTDRGRDSPLHF,TGTGCCAGCAGGACGGACAGGGGTAGGGATTCACCCCTCCACTTT
TRBV10-3,TRBD1,.,TRBJ2-6,CAILTGTTGALENSGANVLTF,TGTGCCATTCTTACGGGAACTACAGGGGCACTAGAAAACTCTGGGGCCAACGTCCTGACTTTC
TRBV27,.,.,TRBJ1-1,CASSPLLGTEAFF,TGTGCCAGCAGTCCCCTCCTGGGCACTGAAGCTTTCTTT
TRBV27,.,.,TRBJ1-1,CASSTGNTEAFF,TGTGCCAGCAGCACAGGGAACACTGAAGCTTTCTTT
TRBV2,.,.,TRBJ2-3,CASTREPHTDTQYF,TGTGCCAGTACCCGGGAACCTCACACAGATACGCAGTATTTT